The 10 T cell receptor beta chains below were found in one sample sequenced in a study of blood T cell repertoires in COVID-19. Libraries were prepared by immunoSEQ multiplex PCR; TCRdb keeps only in-frame clonotypes and omits some of them. The sample contains about 140,000 clones, around 82% of which appear only once. What was sequenced was peripheral blood. These TCRs come from a human donor in a cohort sampled during active COVID-19.

The rearrangement uses TRBV5-4 and TRBJ2-1; D unresolved. The CDR3 consists of 16 residues. V was shortened by 0 bases and J by 3 bases, with 13 bases between the two germline ends. Germline V gene data show CDR1 as SGHNT and CDR2 as YYREEE (reference sequence). The CDR3 DNA follows: TGTGCCAGCAGCTTGGACACGGGTAGAAACTACAATGAGCAGTTCTTC. As protein: CASSLDTGRNYNEQFF.

This clone showed up just once. This chain joins TRBV14 and TRBJ2-1; D call uncertain. CDR3 size: 17 residues. Trimming took 0 bases from V and 1 from J, leaving 13 bases between them. Germline CDR1 SGHDN, CDR2 FVKESK. DNA of the CDR3: TGTGCCAGCAGCCAAGATATTGGCAGTTCGTCCTACAATGAGCAGTTCTTC. This encodes CASSQDIGSSSYNEQFF. Looking up the rest from reference TRBV14 and TRBJ2-1 gives the full variable domain: EAGVTQFPSHSVIEKGQTVTLRCDPISGHDNLYWYRRVMGKEIKFLLHFVKESKQDESGMPNNRFLAERTGGTYSTLKVQPAELEDSGVYFCASSQDIGSSSYNEQFFGPGTRLTVL.

The chain joins TRBV28 to TRBJ1-2; TRBD1 aligns across 10 bases. CDR3 size: 16 residues. V lost 6 bases, J lost 3 bases, and 10 bases stayed unmatched. Germline-derived CDR1 and CDR2 are MDHEN and SYDVKM. The CDR3 reads CASRHITGQGDYGYTF. CDR3 coding DNA: TGTGCCAGCAGACACATAACTGGACAGGGGGACTATGGCTACACCTTC.

The rearrangement uses TRBV18 and TRBJ1-1; the D gene is possibly TRBD1 (6 bases). The CDR3 runs 16 residues. Germline CDR1 and CDR2: KGHSH and LQKENI. V was clipped by 1 base and J by 7 bases, with 19 bases between them. In DNA form, the CDR3 reads TGTGCCAGCTCACCACGGGTGGCGGGGGGCTTGAGTGAAGCTTTCTTT. This sequence encodes CASSPRVAGGLSEAFF.

This clone turned up a few times. J is TRBJ2-3 and V is TRBV6-5; weak D call: TRBD1 (5 bases). Trimming shortened V by 10 bases and J by 5 bases, and 13 bases separated the two germline ends. The CDR3 totals 12 residues. Germline loops: CDR1 MNHEY, CDR2 SVGAGI. DNA of the CDR3: TGTGCCATGAGTCTCCAGGGAGATACGCAGTATTTT. The encoded protein is CAMSLQGDTQYF.

This clone showed up just once. This sequence joins TRBV19 and TRBJ1-6; D is unresolved. Between the trimmed V and J ends, which lost 4 bases and 0 bases, there was a span of 7 bases. Germline assignment: CDR1 LNHDA and CDR2 SQIVND (reference sequence). There are 15 residues in the CDR3. This CDR3 reads CASSSGSSYNSPLHF. The DNA for the CDR3 is TGTGCCAGTAGTAGTGGGAGCTCCTATAATTCACCCCTCCACTTT.

The chain carries TRBV5-4 and TRBJ1-6; 9 bases align to TRBD1. Looked up from germline, CDR1 is SGHNT and CDR2 is YYREEE (reference sequence). After removal of 3 bases from V and 9 bases from J, the junction contained 7 bases not matched to a gene. The CDR3 covers 15 residues. The CDR3 coding sequence is TGTGCCAGCAGCTACAGGGGGCAGCTGCGTTCACCCCTCCACTTT. The encoded protein is CASSYRGQLRSPLHF.

CDR3 residues: CASRQSSYNEQFF. CDR3 in DNA: TGTGCCAGCAGACAGAGCTCCTACAATGAGCAGTTCTTC. V is TRBV6-6 and J is TRBJ2-1, with no clear D. The CDR3 is made up of 13 amino acids. Germline CDR1 MNHNY, CDR2 SVGAGI (reference sequence). Between the trimmed V and J ends, which lost 6 bases and 0 bases, there was a span of 6 bases.

The rearrangement joins TRBV20-1 to TRBJ1-5; D uncertain. CDR1 DFQATT and CDR2 SNEGSKA come from the germline V gene (reference sequence). The ends were cut back, 6 bases at V and 13 bases at J, with 16 bases in the middle. The CDR3 extends over 11 amino acids. The CDR3 reads CSADQSGRQHF. DNA for the CDR3: TGCAGTGCGGACCAGTCGGGGAGGCAGCATTTT.

In this sample, this clone turned up a few times. V gene TRBV18 combines with J gene TRBJ1-6; D unclear. The CDR3 contains 15 residues. The V end was cut by 0 bases, the J end by 8 bases, with 11 bases between. CDR1 KGHSH and CDR2 LQKENI come from the germline V gene. The CDR3: CASSPPHGLDSPLHF. The CDR3 coding sequence is TGTGCCAGCTCACCACCCCACGGGTTGGATTCACCCCTCCACTTT.